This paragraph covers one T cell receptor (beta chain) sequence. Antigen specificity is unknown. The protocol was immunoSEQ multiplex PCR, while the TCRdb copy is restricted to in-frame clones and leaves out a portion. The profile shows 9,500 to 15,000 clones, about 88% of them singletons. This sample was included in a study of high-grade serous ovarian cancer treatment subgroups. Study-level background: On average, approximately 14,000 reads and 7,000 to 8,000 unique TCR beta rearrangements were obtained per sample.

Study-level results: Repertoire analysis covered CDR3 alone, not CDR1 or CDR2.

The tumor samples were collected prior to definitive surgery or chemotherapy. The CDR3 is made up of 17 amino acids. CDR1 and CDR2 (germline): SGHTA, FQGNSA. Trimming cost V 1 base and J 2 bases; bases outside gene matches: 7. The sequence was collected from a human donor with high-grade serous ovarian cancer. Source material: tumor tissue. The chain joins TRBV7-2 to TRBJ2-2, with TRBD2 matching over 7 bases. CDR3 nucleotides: TGTGCCAGCAGCTTAGGGACGACTAGCTCTAACACCGGGGAGCTGTTTTTT. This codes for CASSLGTTSSNTGELFF.